This paragraph reports one T cell receptor beta chain. The antigen is undetermined. The CDR3 consists of 14 residues. Germline V gives CDR1 KGHSH, CDR2 LQKENI. Trimming stripped 3 bases from V and 3 bases from J, with 12 bases between. The record originates from a study of T cell responses to AZD1222 COVID-19 vaccine. Study-wide findings and caveats: Repertoire sampling happened only post peak T cell response.

Clones were read by immunoSEQ multiplex PCR, and TCRdb kept only the in-frame ones, dropping some. There are just under 80,000 clones in the sample; roughly 90% occur only once, and roughly 4.7% lies in the top ten. The chain combines TRBV18 with TRBJ2-7; perhaps TRBD1 as D (6 bases). Source: peripheral blood, taken 28 days after the second AZD1222 dose. The TCR comes from an adult who received the AZD1222 COVID-19 vaccine. Here the CDR3 DNA reads TGTGCCAGCTCACCCGGGACATTGCTCTACGAGCAGTACTTC. Protein: CASSPGTLLYEQYF.